The rows below give T cell receptor beta chains drawn from one sample of a study of blood T cell repertoires in COVID-19. Profiled with immunoSEQ multiplex PCR; TCRdb holds only in-frame clones, not every one. The table lists 150,000 to 200,000 clones, under 95% of them singletons. The sample comprised peripheral blood. These receptors were taken from a man between 18 and 35 years old with COVID-19, enrolled during active disease. Both conserved end residues are part of each CDR3. D genes are given only for firm matches. Clone size, where shown, is once, few, many, or a class for clones that have expanded.

j_call d_call v_call clone_size cdr3_nt cdr3_aa
TRBJ1-4 TRBD1 TRBV28 - TGTGCCAGCAGTTTAAGAGGGGGCAGTGAAAAACTGTTTTTT CASSLRGGSEKLFF
TRBJ1-2 - TRBV5-1 - TGCGCCAGCAGCCCCTTGATGGCAGGCTATGGCTACACCTTC CASSPLMAGYGYTF
TRBJ1-4 TRBD1 TRBV28 - TGTGCCAGCAGAAGATACAGGGGGGAGGATGAAAAACTGTTTTTT CASRRYRGEDEKLFF
TRBJ2-7 TRBD2 TRBV28 - TGTGCCAGCAGCCCGACTAGCGGGAGGTACGAGCAGTACTTC CASSPTSGRYEQYF
TRBJ2-2 - TRBV9 - TGTGCCAGCAGCGGAGGGGGAGCAGCGAACACCGGGGAGCTGTTTTTT CASSGGGAANTGELFF
TRBJ2-5 - TRBV27 - TGTGCCAGCAGTCCCGGCCACACCCGGGCCCAGTACTTC CASSPGHTRAQYF
TRBJ2-7 TRBD1 TRBV5-4 - TGTGCCAGCAGCTCCTCGGACAGGGGAGGCCTCGAGCAGTACTTC CASSSSDRGGLEQYF
TRBJ2-5 TRBD2 TRBV5-1 - TGCGCCAGCAGCGACGGAGCGGGACAAGAGACCCAGTACTTC CASSDGAGQETQYF
TRBJ1-6 - TRBV7-7 once TGTGCTAGCCCCGGGAATTCACCCCTCCACTTT CASPGNSPLHF
TRBJ1-2 TRBD1 TRBV5-4 - TGTGCCAGCGGGCCAGGGGGAAACTATGGCTACACCTTC CASGPGGNYGYTF
TRBJ2-3 - TRBV6-5 - TGTGCCAGCAGCCCCATCTCAGAGGCAGATACGCAGTATTTT CASSPISEADTQYF
TRBJ2-4 - TRBV19 - TGTGCCAGTAGTATAGGACTAGCCAAAAACATTCAGTACTTC CASSIGLAKNIQYF
TRBJ2-7 - TRBV7-2 - TGTGCCAGCAGCTTAGACGTTTCGCAGGGAAGAGAGCAGTACTTC CASSLDVSQGREQYF
TRBJ2-7 - TRBV6-5 - TGTGCCAGCAGTTATGAGAGGGTTCCCTACGAGCAGTACTTC CASSYERVPYEQYF
TRBJ2-7 TRBD1 TRBV10-3 - TGTGCCATCAATGGACAGGCAGACGGGGTCGAGCAGTACTTC CAINGQADGVEQYF
TRBJ1-5 - TRBV7-2 few TGTGCCAGCAGCTTCAGGGGTTTCCCCAGTCAGCCCCAGCATTTT CASSFRGFPSQPQHF
TRBJ2-7 TRBD1 TRBV11-2 - TGTGCCAGCAGCCCAAATACAGGGGTGGTCTACGAGCAGTACTTC CASSPNTGVVYEQYF
TRBJ2-5 - TRBV29-1 - TGCAGCGTTGATAATACCCACTCCGGGGTCCAAGAGACCCAGTACTTC CSVDNTHSGVQETQYF
TRBJ2-3 TRBD2 TRBV4-2 - TGTGCCAGCAGCCAAGGGCCCTCAGCGGGAGGCACAGATACGCAGTATTTT CASSQGPSAGGTDTQYF
TRBJ2-7 TRBD2 TRBV28 few TGTGCCAGCAGTCCCCCTAGCGGGGCCCCCTACGAGCAGTACTTC CASSPPSGAPYEQYF
TRBJ2-1 TRBD2 TRBV28 - TGTGCCAGCAGAACTAGCGGGAGTTCCAACAATGAGCAGTTCTTC CASRTSGSSNNEQFF
TRBJ1-2 - TRBV30 - TGTGCCTGGAGTCTCCGTCAGGGAGGAGGCTACACCTTC CAWSLRQGGGYTF
TRBJ1-1 TRBD1 TRBV7-2 few TGTGCCAGCAGCTCTCAATCCGGGACAGCCAAAGAAGCTTTCTTT CASSSQSGTAKEAFF
TRBJ1-5 TRBD1 TRBV7-6 - TGTGCCAGCAGCTTAGAGCAGGGGGCGGGTCAGCCCCAGCATTTT CASSLEQGAGQPQHF
TRBJ1-5 - TRBV2 - TGTGCCAGCAGTCCACAAGCGGGGAATCAGCCCCAGCATTTT CASSPQAGNQPQHF
TRBJ1-1 - TRBV7-3 - TGTGCCAGCAGAAGCCGCCCGAACACTGAAGCTTTCTTT CASRSRPNTEAFF
TRBJ1-5 TRBD1 TRBV6-5 - TGTGCCAGCAGTTACTCGACAGGGTATCAGCCCCAGCATTTT CASSYSTGYQPQHF
TRBJ2-3 TRBD2 TRBV25-1 - TGTGCCAGCAGTGGGCTAGCGGCAGATACGCAGTATTTT CASSGLAADTQYF
TRBJ2-3 TRBD1 TRBV5-1 - TGCGCCAGCAGCGAGGGACAGACCACAGATACGCAGTATTTT CASSEGQTTDTQYF
TRBJ1-1 TRBD1 TRBV27 - TGTGCCAGCAGTTTATCAGGGGGCGGCACTGAAGCTTTCTTT CASSLSGGGTEAFF
TRBJ2-7 TRBD1 TRBV24-1 - TGTGCCACCAGTGAGTCCGGGACAGGGAGTTCCTACGAGCAGTACTTC CATSESGTGSSYEQYF
TRBJ1-2 - TRBV29-1 - TGCAGCGTTGTGGGCTCCCTCAACTATGGCTACACCTTC CSVVGSLNYGYTF
TRBJ2-2 TRBD2 TRBV10-2 - TGCGCCAGCAGTGGGCGGACTAGCGGGAGTCGGCCCAACACCGGGGAGCTGTTTTTT CASSGRTSGSRPNTGELFF
TRBJ1-1 TRBD1 TRBV29-1 - TGCAGCGTTGAATATGCTCGGACAGGGTTAATTTACACTGAAGCTTTCTTT CSVEYARTGLIYTEAFF
TRBJ1-2 TRBD1 TRBV28 - TGTGCCAGCAGGTTCACCGGACAGGGGGAACGCGGCTACACCTTC CASRFTGQGERGYTF
TRBJ2-7 - TRBV29-1 few TGCAGCGTACCCGGGACAAGGGTTTACGAGCAGTACTTC CSVPGTRVYEQYF
TRBJ1-2 TRBD1 TRBV13 once TGTGCCAGCAGCACGGGACAGATATCCTATGGCTACACCTTC CASSTGQISYGYTF
TRBJ2-7 - TRBV6-6 - TGTGCCAGCAGTTACTCGGAACAGTCCTACGAGCAGTACTTC CASSYSEQSYEQYF
TRBJ1-6 TRBD1 TRBV5-6 - TGTGCCAGCAGCTTGGGAGGGACAGGGACTTCACCCCTCCACTTT CASSLGGTGTSPLHF
TRBJ2-7 TRBD2 TRBV11-3 - TGTGCCAGCAGCTTAGGCGGGGGAGACTACGAGCAGTACTTC CASSLGGGDYEQYF
TRBJ1-1 - TRBV28 - TGTGCCAGCAGTTGGGTGGGGGCCGGCACTGAAGCTTTCTTT CASSWVGAGTEAFF
TRBJ2-7 TRBD1 TRBV14 - TGTGCCAGCAGCCTAAGGGACAGGGGGATCTACGAGCAGTACTTC CASSLRDRGIYEQYF
TRBJ2-7 TRBD1 TRBV12-3/TRBV12-4 - TGTGCCAGCAGTCGGACAGGGTTCAGCGAGCAGTACTTC CASSRTGFSEQYF
TRBJ1-1 TRBD1 TRBV19 - TGTGCCAGTAGCAGTAGCCGGGGACAGCAGAACACTGAAGCTTTCTTT CASSSSRGQQNTEAFF
TRBJ1-1 - TRBV19 - TGTGCCAGTACCTTGCTTGGGGGGGGGTCGAACACTGAAGCTTTCTTT CASTLLGGGSNTEAFF
TRBJ1-1 - TRBV27 - TGTGCCAGCAGCCCAAACAGATTGAACACTGAAGCTTTCTTT CASSPNRLNTEAFF
TRBJ1-5 - TRBV27 once TGTGCCAGCAGCCCTAGCAGGGGATATAGCAATCAGCCCCAGCATTTT CASSPSRGYSNQPQHF
TRBJ1-5 - TRBV4-1 once TGCGCCAGCAGCCAAGCAGGGTTGAGCAATCAGCCCCAGCATTTT CASSQAGLSNQPQHF
TRBJ2-5 TRBD2 TRBV27 - TGTGCCAGCAGTTTATCGGTCGGGAGGTCTCAAGAGACCCAGTACTTC CASSLSVGRSQETQYF
TRBJ1-1 - TRBV4-1 few TGCGCCAGCAGCCAAGTAGGAGGGTTCCTCATGAACACTGAAGCTTTCTTT CASSQVGGFLMNTEAFF
TRBJ2-7 TRBD2 TRBV30 few TGTGCCTGGAGCCGACTAGCGGGGGAGTTGGCCTACGAGCAGTACTTC CAWSRLAGELAYEQYF
TRBJ1-4 - TRBV3-1/TRBV3-2 - TGTGCCAGCAGCCAAGCCTACAGGGAAAGTGAAAAACTGCTTTTT CASSQAYRESEKLLF
TRBJ2-2 - TRBV13 once TGTGCCAGCAGCCTCGAGCAGGGGTCCGGGGAGCTGTTTTTT CASSLEQGSGELFF
TRBJ1-6 TRBD1 TRBV7-3 - TGTGCCAGGAGAACACGGACGGGACAGTTCGGTTCACCCCTCCACTTT CARRTRTGQFGSPLHF
TRBJ1-1 - TRBV27 - TGTGCCAGCGGGGGCCGGACGGAGAACACTGAAGCTTTCTTT CASGGRTENTEAFF
TRBJ2-7 - TRBV28 - TGTGCCAGCAGCTCCGGTCCGTACGAGCAGTACTTC CASSSGPYEQYF
TRBJ2-1 - TRBV6-5 - TGTGCCAGCACCCAAGGGAGGTCATACGGTGAGCAGTTCTTC CASTQGRSYGEQFF
TRBJ1-6 - TRBV20-1 - TGCAGTGCTAGTTCCGGGGATAATTCACCCCTCCACTTT CSASSGDNSPLHF
TRBJ2-7 TRBD1 TRBV6-5 - TGTGCCAGCAGTTTGGGACAGGAGACCTACGAGCAGTACTTC CASSLGQETYEQYF